Each of the 12 T cell receptor beta chains below was sequenced from the same sample in a study of blood T cell repertoires in COVID-19. Generated by immunoSEQ multiplex PCR, the TCRdb table keeps only in-frame clones and is missing some. This table holds approximately 150,000 clones, 80% to 90% found once. The sequencing sample was made of peripheral blood. Source of these receptors: a woman aged 50 to 60 with acute or convalescent COVID-19.

The CDR3 region has the DNA TGTGCCAGCAGCCAACGACACGGTTCGGGAAACACCATATATTTT. This codes for CASSQRHGSGNTIYF. The chain has TRBV14 and TRBJ1-3; the D is unclear. Trimming took off 2 bases at V and 4 bases at J, with 12 bases between the two ends. The CDR3 sequence is 15 residues long. The germline gives CDR1 SGHDN, CDR2 FVKESK.

The rearrangement joins TRBV6-5 to TRBJ1-2; D gene uncertain. Germline CDR1 and CDR2: MNHEY and SVGAGI. The V and J ends lost 9 bases and 2 bases respectively, with 16 bases between them. The CDR3 is made up of 14 amino acids. The CDR3 DNA reads TGTGCCAGTTCCCCAATCGAGGGAAACTATGGCTACACCTTC. Its protein is CASSPIEGNYGYTF.

The chain recombines TRBV6-5 with TRBJ1-5; TRBD1 aligns across 8 bases. The V gene end was trimmed by 4 bases and the J gene end by 5 bases; junction bases not matched to a gene: 7. The CDR3 has 15 residues. Per the germline V gene, CDR1 is MNHEY and CDR2 is SVGAGI. CDR3 sequence: CASSSAGGADQPQHF. The CDR3 DNA follows: TGTGCCAGCAGTTCAGCAGGGGGCGCGGATCAGCCCCAGCATTTT.

The chain recombines TRBV4-1 with TRBJ1-6; TRBD1 matches at 10 bases. The CDR3 has 18 residues. Unmatched junction bases numbered 12, after V lost 4 bases and J lost 6 bases. Germline CDR1 MGHRA, CDR2 YSYEKL. The CDR3 region is CASSLPGQGRMSNSPLHF. As DNA, the CDR3 is TGCGCCAGCAGCCTACCGGGACAGGGGCGTATGAGTAATTCACCCCTCCACTTT.

V and J are TRBV27 and TRBJ1-2; 8 nucleotides agree with TRBD1. J gave up 4 bases and V 0 bases, and 10 bases lay outside the gene matches. CDR1 MNHEY and CDR2 SMNVEV come from the germline V gene (reference sequence). The CDR3 runs 17 residues. Here the CDR3 reads CASSLSGRGPGGYGYTF. The CDR3 region has the DNA TGTGCCAGCAGTTTATCGGGCAGGGGGCCTGGTGGCTATGGCTACACCTTC.

In this sample, this clone turned up once. The chain is built from TRBV15 and TRBJ2-2; 11 nucleotides align to TRBD1. Germline lookup yields CDR1 LNHNV and CDR2 YYDKDF (reference sequence). The V segment lost 6 bases and the J segment 4 bases; nucleotides outside the gene matches: 1. The CDR3 loop spans 14 amino acids. CDR3 DNA: TGTGCCACCAGGGGGACAGGGGGCACCGGGGAGCTGTTTTTT. Amino acid sequence: CATRGTGGTGELFF.

The chain is built from TRBV9 and TRBJ2-7; TRBD2 agrees at 9 bases. J lost 3 bases, V lost 3 bases, and 7 bases had no gene match. This CDR3 region has 15 residues. CDR1 is SGDLS and CDR2 is YYNGEE in the germline V gene. CDR3 in DNA: TGTGCCAGCAGCGCATTAGCGGGAGAACGCTACGAGCAGTACTTC. It specifies CASSALAGERYEQYF. Full variable domain (rest looked up from reference TRBV9 and TRBJ2-7): DSGVTQTPKHLITATGQRVTLRCSPRSGDLSVYWYQQSLDQGLQFLIQYYNGEERAKGNILERFSAQQFPDLHSELNLSSLELGDSALYFCASSALAGERYEQYFGPGTRLTVT.

The J gene is TRBJ1-1, the V gene TRBV3-1 (or the pseudogene TRBV3-2), with a possible D match to TRBD1 (5 bases). Germline V gene lookup returns CDR1 LGHDT and CDR2 YNNKEL (reference sequence). The CDR3 extends over 16 amino acids. The germline V and J ends were trimmed by 1 base and 5 bases, with 17 bases remaining between them. CDR3: CASSQGSRGGWTEAFF. The CDR3 DNA reads as TGTGCCAGCAGCCAAGGGTCCCGCGGGGGTTGGACTGAAGCTTTCTTT.

The chain has TRBV24-1 and TRBJ1-2; 7 bases match TRBD1. V shed 3 bases and J 0 bases; nucleotides not matched to a gene: 6. The germline CDR1 and CDR2 sequences are KGHDR and SFDVKD. The CDR3 sequence is 16 residues long. CDR3 sequence reads: CATSDPGTASNYGYTF. The CDR3 DNA follows: TGTGCCACCAGTGATCCCGGGACAGCCTCTAACTATGGCTACACCTTC.

V and J are TRBV2 and TRBJ1-3; perhaps TRBD1 as D (5 bases). Trimming removed 5 bases from V and 0 bases from J, with 11 bases in between. The V gene's germline CDR1 is SNHLY and CDR2 FYNNEI. CDR3 length equals 15 residues. CDR3 loop: CASSKTAISGNTIYF. For the CDR3, the DNA is TGTGCCAGCAGTAAGACAGCGATCTCTGGAAACACCATATATTTT.

The chain joins TRBV28 to TRBJ1-5; D may be TRBD1 (6 bases). Germline-derived CDR1 and CDR2 are MDHEN and SYDVKM. This CDR3 comprises 15 residues. Trimming removed 4 bases from V and 3 bases from J, with 13 bases in between. The CDR3 coding sequence is TGTGCCAGCAGTTCACTGCAGGGGAACAATCAGCCCCAGCATTTT. As protein: CASSSLQGNNQPQHF. Full variable domain (remainder filled in from reference TRBV28 and TRBJ1-5): DVKVTQSSRYLVKRTGEKVFLECVQDMDHENMFWYRQDPGLGLRLIYFSYDVKMKEKGDIPEGYSVSREKKERFSLILESASTNQTSMYLCASSSLQGNNQPQHFGDGTRLSIL.

The chain uses TRBV29-1 and TRBJ1-2, with 11 bases identical to TRBD1. V was pared by 7 bases and J by 4 bases, with 5 bases of the junction left unmatched. The length of the CDR3 is 13 residues. Germline loops: CDR1 SQVTM, CDR2 ANQGSEA. The CDR3 is CSDGQGARYGYTF. The DNA for the CDR3 is TGCAGCGATGGACAGGGGGCACGCTATGGCTACACCTTC.